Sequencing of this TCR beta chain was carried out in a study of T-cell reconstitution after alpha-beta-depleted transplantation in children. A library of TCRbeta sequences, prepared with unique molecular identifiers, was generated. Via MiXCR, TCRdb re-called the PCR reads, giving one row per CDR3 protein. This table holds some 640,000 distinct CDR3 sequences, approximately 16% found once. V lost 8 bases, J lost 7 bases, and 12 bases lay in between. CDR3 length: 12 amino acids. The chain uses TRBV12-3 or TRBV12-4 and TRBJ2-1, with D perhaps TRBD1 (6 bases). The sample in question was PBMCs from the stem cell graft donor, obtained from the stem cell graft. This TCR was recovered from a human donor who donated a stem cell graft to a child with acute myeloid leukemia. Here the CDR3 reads CASCQQGNEQFF. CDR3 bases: TGTGCCAGCTGTCAACAGGGTAATGAGCAGTTCTTC.